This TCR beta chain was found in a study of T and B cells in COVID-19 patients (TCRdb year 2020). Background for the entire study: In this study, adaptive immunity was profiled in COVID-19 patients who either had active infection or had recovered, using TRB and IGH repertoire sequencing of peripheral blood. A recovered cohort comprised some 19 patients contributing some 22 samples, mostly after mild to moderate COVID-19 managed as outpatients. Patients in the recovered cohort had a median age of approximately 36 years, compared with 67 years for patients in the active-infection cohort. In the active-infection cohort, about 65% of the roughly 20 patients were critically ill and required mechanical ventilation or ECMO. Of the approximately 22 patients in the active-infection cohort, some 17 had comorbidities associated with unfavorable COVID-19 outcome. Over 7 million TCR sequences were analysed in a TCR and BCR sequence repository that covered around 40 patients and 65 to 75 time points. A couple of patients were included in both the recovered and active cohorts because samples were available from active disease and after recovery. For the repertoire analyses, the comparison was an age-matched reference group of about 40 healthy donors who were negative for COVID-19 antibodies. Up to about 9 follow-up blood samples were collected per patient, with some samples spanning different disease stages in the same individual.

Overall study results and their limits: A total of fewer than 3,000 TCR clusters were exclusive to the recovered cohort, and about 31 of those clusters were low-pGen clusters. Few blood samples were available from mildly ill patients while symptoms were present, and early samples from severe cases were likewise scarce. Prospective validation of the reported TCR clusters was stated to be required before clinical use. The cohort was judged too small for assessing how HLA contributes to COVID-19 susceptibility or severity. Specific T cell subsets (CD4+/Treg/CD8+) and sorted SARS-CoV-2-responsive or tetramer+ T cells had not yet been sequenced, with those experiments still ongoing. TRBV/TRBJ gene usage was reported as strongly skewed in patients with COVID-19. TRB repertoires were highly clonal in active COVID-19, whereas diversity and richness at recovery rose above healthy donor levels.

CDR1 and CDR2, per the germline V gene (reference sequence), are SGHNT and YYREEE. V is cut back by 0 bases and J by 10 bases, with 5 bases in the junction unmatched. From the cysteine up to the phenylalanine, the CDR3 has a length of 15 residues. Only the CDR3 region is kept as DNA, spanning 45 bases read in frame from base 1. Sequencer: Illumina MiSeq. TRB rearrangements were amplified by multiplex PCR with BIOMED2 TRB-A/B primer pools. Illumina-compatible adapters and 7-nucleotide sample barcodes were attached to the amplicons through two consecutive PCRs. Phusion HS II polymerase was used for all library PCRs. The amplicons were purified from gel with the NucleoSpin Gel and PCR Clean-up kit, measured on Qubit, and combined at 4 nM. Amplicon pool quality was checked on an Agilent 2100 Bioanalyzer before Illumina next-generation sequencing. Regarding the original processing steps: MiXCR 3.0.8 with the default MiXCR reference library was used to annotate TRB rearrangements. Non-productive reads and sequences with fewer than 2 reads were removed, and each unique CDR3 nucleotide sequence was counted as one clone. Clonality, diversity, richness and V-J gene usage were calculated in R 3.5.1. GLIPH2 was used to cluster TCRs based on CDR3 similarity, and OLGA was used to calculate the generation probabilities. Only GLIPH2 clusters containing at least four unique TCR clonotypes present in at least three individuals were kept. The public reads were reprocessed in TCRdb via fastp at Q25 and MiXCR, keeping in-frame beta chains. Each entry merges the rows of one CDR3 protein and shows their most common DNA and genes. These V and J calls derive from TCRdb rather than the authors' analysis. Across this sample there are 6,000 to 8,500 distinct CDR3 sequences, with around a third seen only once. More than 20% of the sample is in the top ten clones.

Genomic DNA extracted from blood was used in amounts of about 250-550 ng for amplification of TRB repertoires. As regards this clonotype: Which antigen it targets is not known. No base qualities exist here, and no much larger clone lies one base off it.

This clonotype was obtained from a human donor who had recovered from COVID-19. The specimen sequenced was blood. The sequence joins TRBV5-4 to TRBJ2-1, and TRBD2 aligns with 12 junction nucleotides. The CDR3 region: CASSLGAGLAGEQFF. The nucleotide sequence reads TGTGCCAGCAGCTTGGGGGCCGGACTAGCGGGGGAGCAGTTCTTC. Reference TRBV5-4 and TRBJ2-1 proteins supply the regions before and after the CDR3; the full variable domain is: ETGVTQSPTHLIKTRGQQVTLRCSSQSGHNTVSWYQQALGQGPQFIFQYYREEENGRGNFPPRFSGLQFPNYSSELNVNALELDDSALYLCASSLGAGLAGEQFFGPGTRLTVL.